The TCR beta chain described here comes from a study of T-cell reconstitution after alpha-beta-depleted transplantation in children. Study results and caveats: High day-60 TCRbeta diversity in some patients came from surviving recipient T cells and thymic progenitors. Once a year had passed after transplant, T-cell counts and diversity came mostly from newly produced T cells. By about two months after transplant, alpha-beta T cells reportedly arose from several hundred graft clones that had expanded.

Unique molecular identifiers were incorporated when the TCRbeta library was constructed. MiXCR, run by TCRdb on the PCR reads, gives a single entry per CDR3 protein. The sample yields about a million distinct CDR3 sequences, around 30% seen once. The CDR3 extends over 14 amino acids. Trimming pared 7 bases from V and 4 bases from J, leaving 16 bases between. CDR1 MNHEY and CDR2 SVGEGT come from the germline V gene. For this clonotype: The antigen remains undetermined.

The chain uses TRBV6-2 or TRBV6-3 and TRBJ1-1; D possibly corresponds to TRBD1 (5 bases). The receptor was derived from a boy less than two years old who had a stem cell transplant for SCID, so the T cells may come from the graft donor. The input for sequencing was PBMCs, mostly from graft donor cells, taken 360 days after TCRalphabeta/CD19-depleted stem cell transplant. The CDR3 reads CASTPTAGGTEAFF. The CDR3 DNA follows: TGTGCCAGCACCCCCACAGCGGGGGGCACTGAAGCTTTCTTT.